The rows below give T cell receptor beta chains drawn from one sample of a study of blood T cells in healthy people across ages. MiXCR was run by TCRdb on the 5' RACE reads, yielding one entry per CDR3 protein. Of more than 500,000 distinct CDR3 sequences in the sample, roughly 28% are singletons; the top ten hold around a sixth. Material for sequencing was blood. The receptors derive from a woman aged 65 to 85 in good health. The CDR3 runs from the conserved cysteine through the conserved F or W. The order of the fields is J gene, D gene, V gene, clone size, CDR3 DNA, CDR3 protein. D genes are given only for firm matches. Clone size appears in some rows only: once, few, many, or a class for an expanded clone.

TRBJ2-3 | TRBD1 | TRBV20-1 | many | TGCAGTGCTAGAGATGAGGGCAGGGGGCGCGCAGATACGCAGTATTTT | CSARDEGRGRADTQYF
TRBJ2-5 | - | TRBV7-9 | - | TGTGCCAGCAGTTCCACTAAACAGACCCAGTACTTC | CASSSTKQTQYF
TRBJ2-3 | TRBD2 | TRBV28 | - | TGTGCCAGCAGCGAGCCGGGACTAGCGGGAGGGGGAGCAGATACGCAGTATTTT | CASSEPGLAGGGADTQYF
TRBJ1-2 | TRBD1 | TRBV6-5 | few | TGTGCCAGCAGTTACTCAAGGCAGGGGGCAGGGGGCTACACCTTC | CASSYSRQGAGGYTF
TRBJ1-1 | TRBD1 | TRBV12-3/TRBV12-4 | - | TGTGCCAGCAGACCCACACAGGGGGCGCGTGCTTTCTTT | CASRPTQGARAFF
TRBJ2-7 | TRBD2 | TRBV5-1 | few | TGCGCCAGCAGCAAAAGCGGGAACCCTAACGAGCAGTACTTC | CASSKSGNPNEQYF
TRBJ2-7 | TRBD2 | TRBV6-4 | few | TGTGCCAGCAGTCCGGGACTAGGGTACGAGCAGTACTTC | CASSPGLGYEQYF
TRBJ1-2 | TRBD1 | TRBV5-1 | - | TGCGCCAGCAGCCCAGGGGGACCTGGCTACACCTTC | CASSPGGPGYTF
TRBJ2-1 | TRBD2 | TRBV12-3/TRBV12-4 | - | TGTGCCAGCAGTTTAAGCGCGGGGGTAATGTACAATGAGCAGTTCTTC | CASSLSAGVMYNEQFF
TRBJ2-1 | TRBD2 | TRBV9 | - | TGTGCCAGCAGCGCACCAGGGGGACTAGCGATTGAGCAGTTCTTC | CASSAPGGLAIEQFF
TRBJ1-4 | - | TRBV29-1 | - | TGCAGCGTTGAAGAGGGTCAGGCGGGACGGGAAAAACTGTTTTTT | CSVEEGQAGREKLFF
TRBJ2-7 | - | TRBV20-1 | few | TGCAGTGCTAGATCGGGGGGCGGGGGAGTCAACACCTACGAGCAGCACTTC | CSARSGGGGVNTYEQHF
TRBJ2-1 | TRBD1 | TRBV4-1 | many | TGCGCCAGCAGCTTGGACGATCAGGGGGCCTTAGAGAAGCAGTTCTTC | CASSLDDQGALEKQFF
TRBJ2-1 | TRBD2 | TRBV7-2 | few | TGTGCCGGCAGCGCCCAGAGCGGGGGGGGCCGAGATGAGCAGTTCTTC | CAGSAQSGGGRDEQFF
TRBJ2-1 | TRBD1 | TRBV7-9 | - | TGTGCCAGCAATCGCCGGGACAGGTCGCAATTATACTTC | CASNRRDRSQLYF
TRBJ1-2 | - | TRBV6-6 | - | TGTGCCAGCAGTTACTTCTTACCAGGAAGCTATGGCTACACCTTC | CASSYFLPGSYGYTF
TRBJ1-2 | TRBD1 | TRBV29-1 | - | TGCAGCGCCGCCGGACAGGGGCCTTACACCTTC | CSAAGQGPYTF
TRBJ2-7 | - | TRBV7-6 | - | TGTGCCAGCAGCTTATTATCCGGGGTAGTAGTCTACGAGCAGTACTTC | CASSLLSGVVVYEQYF
TRBJ2-7 | TRBD2 | TRBV12-3/TRBV12-4 | - | TGTGCCAGCAGTTCCCCGGGGGATGGGACTAGCGGGGTAAGAGGTTACGAGCAGTACTTC | CASSSPGDGTSGVRGYEQYF
TRBJ1-5 | - | TRBV20-1 | few | TGCAGTGCTATGGGCCACAATCAGCCCCAGCATTTT | CSAMGHNQPQHF
TRBJ2-1 | TRBD2 | TRBV25-1 | - | TGTGCCAGCAGTGAATTCCGGACTAGCGGGGGGTACAATGAGCAGTTCTTC | CASSEFRTSGGYNEQFF
TRBJ1-4 | - | TRBV27 | few | TGTGCCAGCAGTTCCTACACCCCAACCAATGAAAAACTGTTTTTT | CASSSYTPTNEKLFF
TRBJ2-1 | TRBD1 | TRBV20-1 | few | TGCAGTGCCTACCGACAGGGAATATACAATGAGCAGTTCTTC | CSAYRQGIYNEQFF
TRBJ1-2 | - | TRBV12-3/TRBV12-4 | - | TGTGCCAGCACGTACCAGGGAGATTTTGGCTACACCTTC | CASTYQGDFGYTF
TRBJ2-7 | - | TRBV19 | few | TGTGCCAGTAGTATAGGGACGTTCTACGAGCAGTACTTC | CASSIGTFYEQYF
TRBJ2-5 | TRBD2 | TRBV12-5 | few | TGTGCTAGTGGTTTGGGACTAGCGGGGACCCCCACTGAGACCCAGTACTTC | CASGLGLAGTPTETQYF
TRBJ2-5 | - | TRBV3-1 | - | TGTGCCAGCAGCCAAGATAGGGGCTGGGAACCAGAGACCCAGTACTTC | CASSQDRGWEPETQYF
TRBJ2-1 | TRBD1 | TRBV7-2 | few | TGTGCCAGCAGCTTAGTCGGGACAGGGGGTGCTGAGCAGTTCTTC | CASSLVGTGGAEQFF
TRBJ1-2 | - | TRBV5-1 | - | TGCGCCAGCAGCGATACCTGGGATGGCTACACCTTC | CASSDTWDGYTF
TRBJ2-3 | - | TRBV29-1 | - | TGCAGCGTTCGAGGGAGGTCGGGCACAGATACGCGGTATTTT | CSVRGRSGTDTRYF
TRBJ2-7 | TRBD2 | TRBV4-3 | - | TGCGCCAGCAGCCACAGGACTAGCGGAGAGCAGTACTTC | CASSHRTSGEQYF
TRBJ2-5 | TRBD2 | TRBV6-6 | - | TGTGCCAGCAGATGGACTAGCGAAGAGACCCAGTACTTC | CASRWTSEETQYF
TRBJ1-6 | - | TRBV5-1 | - | TGCGCCAGCAGCCCACAGAAGAGACCTAATTCGCCCCTCCACTTT | CASSPQKRPNSPLHF
TRBJ2-5 | - | TRBV5-1 | - | TGCGCCAGCAGCGAGGGGATAACTGTACAAGAGACCCAGTACTTC | CASSEGITVQETQYF
TRBJ1-4 | TRBD1 | TRBV2 | - | TGTGCCAGCAGTGAACTCAGGGGGGATAGTGAAAAACTGTTTTTT | CASSELRGDSEKLFF
TRBJ2-5 | TRBD1 | TRBV20-1 | - | TGCAGTGCGCGGACAGGGGGCCGTGCTCAAGAGACCCAGTACTTC | CSARTGGRAQETQYF
TRBJ2-2 | - | TRBV12-3/TRBV12-4 | - | TGTGCCAGCAGCCGCTTCGCAGTAAACACCGGGGAGCTGTTTTTT | CASSRFAVNTGELFF
TRBJ1-4 | - | TRBV5-1 | - | TGCGCCTCCCGGCCCGGGCAAAATGAAAAACTGTTTTTT | CASRPGQNEKLFF
TRBJ2-7 | - | TRBV7-9 | - | TGTGCCAGCAGCTTATTTGGTATCCTGGACAGATCCTACGAGCAGTACTTC | CASSLFGILDRSYEQYF
TRBJ2-4 | TRBD2 | TRBV2 | - | TGTGCCAGCAGTCGACTAGCGGCCAAAAACATTCAGTACTTC | CASSRLAAKNIQYF
TRBJ2-1 | - | TRBV7-9 | few | TGTGCCAGCAGCCCGTCCACCGGGAATACAGTATACAATGAGCAGTTCTTC | CASSPSTGNTVYNEQFF
TRBJ1-2 | TRBD1 | TRBV20-1 | - | TGCAGTGCTGGTGACAGGGGGCGAGGCTACCCCTTC | CSAGDRGRGYPF
TRBJ2-1 | TRBD1 | TRBV7-3 | few | TGTGCCAGCAGCACACAGGGGCACAATGAGCAGTTCTTC | CASSTQGHNEQFF
TRBJ1-2 | TRBD1 | TRBV6-1 | - | TGTGCCAGCAGTGTACAACAGGGGGCTAACTATGGCTACACCTTC | CASSVQQGANYGYTF
TRBJ1-5 | TRBD1 | TRBV6-5 | - | TGTGGCAGCAGGCGCACAGGGGGGAGCAATCAGCCCCAGCATTTT | CGSRRTGGSNQPQHF
TRBJ1-5 | - | TRBV25-1 | few | TGTGCCAGCAGTGACCTGGACGGGGTACATCAGCATTTT | CASSDLDGVHQHF
TRBJ1-6 | TRBD1 | TRBV7-9 | few | TGTGCCAGCAGCCCCCGGGGACAGAATAATTCACCCCTCCACTTT | CASSPRGQNNSPLHF
TRBJ2-5 | - | TRBV5-1 | many | TGCGCCAGCGGACTTTTTCAGGGGAGTGAAGGAGAGACCCAGTACTTC | CASGLFQGSEGETQYF
TRBJ2-2 | - | TRBV7-9 | - | TGTGCCAGCAGCCCCGCCGGCGTGAACACCGGGGAGCTGTTTTTT | CASSPAGVNTGELFF
TRBJ1-5 | - | TRBV7-9 | few | TGTGCCAGCAGCTCGACGAGTGGAAGCAATCAGCCCCAGCATTTT | CASSSTSGSNQPQHF
TRBJ2-1 | TRBD2 | TRBV7-6 | - | TGTGCCAGCAGCTTTAGTGCGAGCGGGGCAAAAAATGAGCAGTTCTTC | CASSFSASGAKNEQFF
TRBJ2-1 | - | TRBV20-1 | - | TGCAGTGCTCACGAGAGGGCCTACAATGAGCAGTTCTTC | CSAHERAYNEQFF
TRBJ2-5 | - | TRBV20-1 | - | TGCAGTGCTCACATAGGGGTAGCGAAGACCCAGTACTTC | CSAHIGVAKTQYF
TRBJ2-5 | - | TRBV12-3/TRBV12-4 | - | TGTGCCAGCAGTTTAGGACAGAAGGGGACCCAGTACTTC | CASSLGQKGTQYF
TRBJ2-5 | - | TRBV5-1 | few | TGCGCCAGCAGCTTGTCAGGGCCGTACCAAGAGACCCAGTACTTC | CASSLSGPYQETQYF
TRBJ1-1 | - | TRBV6-2/TRBV6-3 | - | TGTGCCAGTGATGCAGGCCTGAGAAGGACTGAAGCTTTCTTT | CASDAGLRRTEAFF
TRBJ2-5 | - | TRBV6-1 | - | TGTGCCACTACCCCCAGAGAGACCCAGTACTTC | CATTPRETQYF
TRBJ1-6 | - | TRBV11-3 | - | TGTGCCAGCAGCTTTGGCTCGCGACCCCTCCACTTT | CASSFGSRPLHF
TRBJ1-1 | - | TRBV20-1 | - | TGCAGTGTTAATAACAGGGTGGAGGCTTTCTTT | CSVNNRVEAFF